The 16 T cell receptor beta chains below all came from one sample that was sequenced in a study of beta chain features in type 1 diabetes. The antigens of these receptors remain unknown. Every isolated RNA sample was fully reverse transcribed, so sequencing captured expressed TCRB transcripts. Libraries were prepared by immunoSEQ multiplex PCR; TCRdb keeps only in-frame clonotypes and omits some of them. The table shows more than 100,000 clones, with around 10% occurring only once. Study conclusions and caveats: There was a moderate but significant shortening of TCRB CDR3s in all four CD4+ subsets of Type 1 diabetes patients.

Sequencing was carried out using central memory CD4+ T cells from blood. The source of these receptors is a man in his thirties or forties with type 1 diabetes.

The V and J genes are TRBV20-1 and TRBJ1-2; no firm D call. CDR3 size: 11 residues. V was trimmed by 3 bases and J by 8 bases, leaving 10 bases between them. Germline CDR1 DFQATT, CDR2 SNEGSKA (reference sequence). CDR3 region: CSASSGAGYTF. The CDR3 DNA follows: TGCAGTGCTAGCTCAGGTGCGGGCTACACCTTC.

The V gene is TRBV10-3, the J gene TRBJ1-4; TRBD1 is a possible D gene (5 bases). Germline loops: CDR1 ENHRY, CDR2 SYGVKD. CDR3 size: 14 residues. Trimming left V 3 bases short and J 4 bases short, with 9 bases between. CDR3 region: CAISERGGNEKLFF. The CDR3 DNA reads as TGTGCCATCAGTGAACGGGGGGGTAATGAAAAACTGTTTTTT.

The V and J genes are TRBV18 and TRBJ2-7, with TRBD1 matching over 9 bases. V was clipped by 6 bases and J by 8 bases; unmatched bases: 17. This CDR3 comprises 16 residues. Germline CDR1 reads KGHSH; CDR2 reads LQKENI. The CDR3 DNA is TGTGCCAGCTCTCCAGGACAGGGGAGTATCTCCGGCCAGCAGTACTTC. Translation: CASSPGQGSISGQQYF.

This clone has just a few counts. This chain joins TRBV2 and TRBJ2-3; a possible D gene is TRBD2 (6 bases). With 6 bases removed from V and 0 bases from J, the gap between germline ends came to 10 bases. This CDR3 contains 14 residues. CDR1 is SNHLY, CDR2 FYNNEI, per germline. The CDR3 is CASRGDSSTDTQYF. In nucleotides, the CDR3 is TGTGCCAGCAGAGGGGACTCTAGCACAGATACGCAGTATTTT.

This chain links TRBV5-6 with TRBJ1-1; perhaps TRBD1 as D (6 bases). The germline CDR1 and CDR2 sequences are SGHDT and YYEEEE. V lost 3 bases, J lost 1 base, and 10 bases lay in between. This CDR3 spans 14 amino acids. CDR3 in DNA: TGTGCCAGCAGCTCCCTGGACAGGAACACTGAAGCTTTCTTT. This codes for CASSSLDRNTEAFF.

This clone was detected a few times. The V call is TRBV7-2, the J call TRBJ2-1, with 7 nucleotides matching TRBD1. Looked up from germline, CDR1 is SGHTA and CDR2 is FQGNSA. This CDR3 contains 14 residues. J was trimmed by 2 bases and V by 6 bases; bases with no gene match: 4. DNA for the CDR3: TGTGCCAGCAGGGACAGGAAACCCTACAATGAGCAGTTCTTC. Its translation is CASRDRKPYNEQFF.

This clone was observed a few times. The chain is built from TRBV19 and TRBJ2-3, with 9 bases matching TRBD2. CDR3 length: 13 residues. V shed 8 bases and J 6 bases; nucleotides not matched to a gene: 6. The germline V gene encodes CDR1 LNHDA and CDR2 SQIVND (reference sequence). The CDR3 reads CASRGLAADTQYF. CDR3 bases: TGTGCCAGTCGGGGACTAGCAGCCGATACGCAGTATTTT.

The J gene is TRBJ2-1, the V gene TRBV5-4; 8 nucleotides line up with TRBD2. Germline lookup yields CDR1 SGHNT and CDR2 YYREEE (reference sequence). The CDR3 covers 14 residues. V lost 4 bases and J lost 6; bases outside the gene matches: 6. CDR3 coding DNA: TGTGCCAGCAGCGGAGCGGGGGACCTCAATGAGCAGTTCTTC. It encodes CASSGAGDLNEQFF.

V usage is TRBV27 and J usage is TRBJ2-2, with D maybe TRBD2 (5 bases). The CDR3 covers 14 residues. Germline V gene data show CDR1 as MNHEY and CDR2 as SMNVEV (reference sequence). Deletions cut 6 bases from V and 7 bases from J, with 15 bases between. This chain's CDR3 is CASSEGGRNGELFF. CDR3 DNA sequence: TGTGCCAGCAGCGAGGGCGGAAGAAACGGGGAGCTGTTTTTT.

This clone appeared a few times. The genes are TRBV5-5 and TRBJ1-2; 9 nucleotides align to TRBD1. Germline V gives CDR1 SGHKS, CDR2 YYEKEE (reference sequence). Germline trimming cut 0 bases from V and 5 bases from J; bases unmatched to any gene: 2. The CDR3 runs 14 residues. The CDR3 loop reads CASSLGTGAYGYTF. The CDR3 DNA reads as TGTGCCAGCAGCTTGGGGACAGGGGCGTATGGCTACACCTTC.

The CDR3 reads CASSPGAGQGEAFF. DNA for the CDR3: TGTGCCAGCAGCCCAGGCGCAGGGCAGGGTGAAGCTTTCTTT. The rearrangement uses TRBV7-9 and TRBJ1-1; D may be TRBD1 (5 bases). CDR1 SEHNR and CDR2 FQNEAQ come from the germline V gene (reference sequence). This CDR3 has 14 residues. V was pared by 5 bases and J by 7 bases, with 17 bases between.

The sample holds a few counts of this clone. The V call is TRBV7-6, the J call TRBJ1-5; perhaps TRBD1 as D (5 bases). The CDR3 spans 14 residues. V gave up 6 bases and J gave up 3 bases, with 12 bases separating them. The germline V gene has CDR1 SGHVS and CDR2 FNYEAQ. The CDR3 region is CASSFGGNNQPQHF. CDR3 nucleotide sequence: TGTGCCAGCAGTTTCGGGGGAAACAATCAGCCCCAGCATTTT.

This chain joins TRBV5-6 and TRBJ2-2; maybe TRBD1 (5 bases). The V and J ends lost 5 bases and 1 base respectively, with 9 bases between them. Germline V lookup: CDR1 SGHDT, CDR2 YYEEEE. This CDR3 comprises 14 residues. CDR3 in DNA: TGTGCCAGCAGTATGACAGTGAACACCGGGGAGCTGTTTTTT. As protein: CASSMTVNTGELFF.

A few counts support this clone. The V call is TRBV5-1, the J call TRBJ2-1; the match to TRBD2 covers 11 bases. Trimming at V came to 0 bases and at J to 4 bases, leaving 9 bases not matched to a gene. Germline V gives CDR1 SGHRS, CDR2 YFSETQ. This CDR3 is 18 amino acids long. The CDR3 DNA is TGCGCCAGCAGCTTGGTAGGCGGGACTAGCGGCGCTTACAATGAGCAGTTCTTC. Encoded protein: CASSLVGGTSGAYNEQFF.

This clone has a handful of counts. The chain recombines TRBV2 with TRBJ2-7; the D gene is possibly TRBD1 (6 bases). V dropped 8 bases and J dropped 5 bases, with 16 bases sitting between them. The germline gives CDR1 SNHLY, CDR2 FYNNEI. This CDR3 spans 13 amino acids. As DNA, the CDR3 is TGTGCCAGCGGCCGGGACATGTCAGACGAGCAGTACTTC. This encodes CASGRDMSDEQYF.

The gene calls are TRBV2 and TRBJ2-3; 9 positions match TRBD2. J gave up 2 bases and V 8 bases, and 14 bases lay outside the gene matches. Germline-derived CDR1 and CDR2 are SNHLY and FYNNEI. CDR3 length: 17 residues. CDR3 loop: CASVGERGAFSTDTQYF. The CDR3 DNA reads TGTGCCAGCGTTGGGGAGCGGGGGGCCTTCTCCACAGATACGCAGTATTTT.